Below are 11 T cell receptor beta chains sequenced from a single sample in a study of Tregs in tolerant kidney transplant recipients. The table came from immunoSEQ multiplex PCR; TCRdb's copy has only in-frame clones and leaves some out. The profile shows tens of thousands of clones, roughly 91% of them singletons. This specimen consisted of CD4+ T cells from blood, obtained before the transplant. The origin of the receptors is a human donor who received a combined kidney and bone marrow transplant.

This clone was detected only once. The V gene is TRBV6-1, the J gene TRBJ1-2; 7 bases are a match to TRBD1. Germline-derived CDR1 and CDR2 are MNHNS and SASEGT. V lost 6 bases and J lost 4; bases outside the gene matches: 8. This CDR3 region has 14 residues. Written as DNA, the CDR3 is TGTGCCAGCAGCCGACAGGGCTCGGGCTATGGCTACACCTTC. It is translated as CASSRQGSGYGYTF.

This chain joins TRBV28 and TRBJ2-7; a weak D match, TRBD2 (5 bases). The CDR3 consists of 15 residues. CDR1 is MDHEN and CDR2 is SYDVKM in the germline V gene. Trimming cost V 2 bases and J 1 base, with 12 bases left between them. The chain's CDR3 is CASSLVVASSYEQYF. CDR3 DNA sequence: TGTGCCAGCAGTTTAGTTGTAGCGTCGTCCTACGAGCAGTACTTC.

The chain links TRBV25-1 to TRBJ2-3, with D perhaps matching TRBD1 (5 bases). CDR3 size: 13 residues. The germline V gene encodes CDR1 MGHDK and CDR2 SYGVNS. V lost 9 bases to trimming and J lost 2 bases, with 12 bases between them. The chain's CDR3 is CASSTVATDTQYF. The CDR3 nucleotides are TGTGCCAGTTCGACAGTAGCCACAGATACGCAGTATTTT.

The chain employs TRBV19 and TRBJ1-3; tentative D call: TRBD1 (5 bases). The CDR3 covers 16 residues. Trimming cost V 7 bases and J 2 bases, with 18 bases left between them. Germline V gene lookup returns CDR1 LNHDA and CDR2 SQIVND (reference sequence). CDR3 in amino acids: CASTKTDSVAGNTIYF. The DNA for the CDR3 is TGTGCCAGTACCAAGACAGATAGTGTCGCTGGAAACACCATATATTTT. The variable domain in full, completed from reference TRBV19 and TRBJ1-3, reads DGGITQSPKYLFRKEGQNVTLSCEQNLNHDAMYWYRQDPGQGLRLIYYSQIVNDFQKGDIAEGYSVSREKKESFPLTVTSAQKNPTAFYLCASTKTDSVAGNTIYFGEGSWLTVV.

The chain carries TRBV30 and TRBJ1-1; D is perhaps TRBD1 (5 bases). Trimming removed 2 bases at V and 5 bases at J, with 15 bases between. Germline V gene data show CDR1 as GTSNPN and CDR2 as SVGIG (reference sequence). The CDR3 is 14 amino acids. In nucleotides, the CDR3 is TGTGCCTGGAGTTTCGGAGGGGTTGGAACTGAAGCTTTCTTT. Translation: CAWSFGGVGTEAFF.

The chain uses TRBV28 and TRBJ2-2, with 8 bases lining up with TRBD1. Germline trimming cut 5 bases from V and 1 base from J; bases unmatched to any gene: 3. This CDR3 is 15 amino acids long. Germline V gene data show CDR1 as MDHEN and CDR2 as SYDVKM. CDR3: CASSTGTGNTGELFF. CDR3 DNA sequence: TGTGCCAGCAGTACCGGGACAGGGAACACCGGGGAGCTGTTTTTT.

The genes are TRBV30 and TRBJ2-1; weak D call: TRBD2 (6 bases). Germline-derived CDR1 and CDR2 are GTSNPN and SVGIG (reference sequence). Between the trimmed V and J ends, which lost 7 bases and 12 bases, there was a span of 19 bases. The CDR3 covers 12 residues. CDR3 nucleotide sequence: TGTGCCTCCGGCCTGTTCGGGAGAGCGCAGTTCTTC. This codes for CASGLFGRAQFF. The whole variable domain, filled in from reference TRBV30 and TRBJ2-1, reads SQTIHQWPATLVQPVGSPLSLECTVEGTSNPNLYWYRQAAGRGLQLLFYSVGIGQISSEVPQNLSASRPQDRQFILSSKKLLLSDSGFYLCASGLFGRAQFFGPGTRLTVL.

The chain couples TRBV6-5 to TRBJ2-7; 8 nucleotides match TRBD1. The trim removed 5 bases at V and 0 bases at J, leaving 6 bases unmatched. This CDR3 spans 15 amino acids. Germline CDR1 and CDR2: MNHEY and SVGAGI. CDR3 residues: CASSPGQGSSYEQYF. The DNA of the CDR3 is TGTGCCAGCAGTCCAGGACAGGGCAGCTCCTACGAGCAGTACTTC.

J is TRBJ1-2 and V is TRBV27, with TRBD1 matching 8 bases. Germline V lookup: CDR1 MNHEY, CDR2 SMNVEV (reference sequence). Losses at the gene ends were 6 bases for V and 3 bases for J; bases not matched to a gene: 9. This CDR3 spans 15 amino acids. CDR3: CASRSRTGRDYGYTF. CDR3 bases: TGTGCCAGCAGATCCAGGACAGGGCGTGACTATGGCTACACCTTC.

This chain joins TRBV29-1 and TRBJ2-2; possible D gene TRBD2, 5 bases. The CDR3 totals 12 residues. The germline gives CDR1 SQVTM, CDR2 ANQGSEA. V was clipped by 7 bases and J by 3 bases, with 9 bases between them. CDR3 sequence reads: CSADGDTGELFF. CDR3 coding DNA: TGCAGCGCCGACGGGGACACCGGGGAGCTGTTTTTT.

The count of this clone is one. V usage is TRBV7-6 and J usage is TRBJ2-7; D unresolved. The CDR3 extends over 11 amino acids. Germline V lookup: CDR1 SGHVS, CDR2 FNYEAQ. Trimming stripped 5 bases from V and 0 bases from J, with 2 bases between. CDR3 sequence: CASSLSYEQYF. In nucleotides, the CDR3 is TGTGCCAGCAGCCTCTCCTACGAGCAGTACTTC.